The next 27 T cell receptor beta chains were all read from a single sample in a study of immune characterization of retroperitoneal liposarcoma. TCRdb re-derived calls from the PCR reads in MiXCR, one entry per CDR3 protein. The table shows approximately 3,100 distinct CDR3 sequences, with around 30% occurring only once. Sequencing was performed on tumor tissue. The receptor set was obtained from a female donor with retroperitoneal liposarcoma.

The V call is TRBV6-1, the J call TRBJ2-1; D unresolved. CDR1 and CDR2 from the germline V gene are MNHNS and SASEGT. The CDR3 contains 12 residues. V was pared by 5 bases and J by 6 bases, with 8 bases between. CDR3 protein: CASSLVGNEQFF. As DNA, the CDR3 is TGTGCCAGCAGTCTCGTGGGCAATGAGCAGTTCTTC.

There are a few counts of this clonotype. The rearrangement links TRBV6-1 to TRBJ1-2; 7 bases agree with TRBD1. Losses at the gene ends were 8 bases for V and 8 bases for J; bases not matched to a gene: 8. Germline CDR1 MNHNS, CDR2 SASEGT. CDR3 size: 12 residues. The CDR3 sequence: CASGDRVKGYTF. CDR3 in DNA: TGTGCCAGCGGCGACAGGGTTAAAGGCTACACCTTC.

This chain connects TRBV6-5 to TRBJ2-3, with 7 positions matching TRBD1. V gave up 5 bases and J gave up 7 bases; unmatched junction bases: 3. Germline values: CDR1 MNHEY, CDR2 SVGAGI. This CDR3 has 12 amino acids. CDR3 DNA sequence: TGTGCCAGCAGTAGACAGGGATATACGCAGTATTTT. Translated, it gives CASSRQGYTQYF.

By share, this clonotype ranks as medium-sized. The rearrangement joins TRBV12-3 or TRBV12-4 to TRBJ2-7, with 8 bases lining up with TRBD2. This CDR3 region has 16 residues. V was clipped by 3 bases and J by 3 bases; unmatched bases: 10. The CDR3 loop reads CASSFGAGGPGYEQYF. The CDR3, as DNA: TGTGCCAGCAGTTTTGGGGCGGGAGGCCCCGGCTACGAGCAGTACTTC.

DNA for the CDR3: TGTGCCAGCAGTTCGCTTGGGACTGAAGCTTTCTTT. It encodes CASSSLGTEAFF. V usage is TRBV27 and J usage is TRBJ1-1; D is unresolved. CDR3 length equals 12 residues. V was shortened by 4 bases and J by 5 bases, with 8 bases between the two germline ends. Germline V lookup: CDR1 MNHEY, CDR2 SMNVEV (reference sequence).

By share of the sample, this clonotype is medium-sized. The CDR3, as DNA: TGTGCCAGCACCTTGGACTTTAACGACGAGCAGTACTTC. It yields the protein CASTLDFNDEQYF. The chain uses TRBV6-2 or TRBV6-3 and TRBJ2-7; D perhaps matches TRBD2 (5 bases). Germline loops: CDR1 MNHEY, CDR2 SVGEGT. This CDR3 is built from 13 residues. The ends were cut back, 7 bases at V and 5 bases at J, with 15 bases in the middle.

The chain employs TRBV6-9 and TRBJ2-1; D possibly matches TRBD1 or TRBD2 (5 bases each). The CDR3 extends over 14 amino acids. Per the germline V gene, CDR1 is MNHGY and CDR2 is SVAAGI. V lost 4 bases and J 13 bases, leaving 20 bases between the germline ends. The CDR3 loop reads CASSWDPDQETQFF. The CDR3 DNA is TGTGCCAGCAGTTGGGACCCTGACCAAGAGACCCAGTTCTTC.

Concerning this clonotype itself: The germline gene is not matched at one end of the junction; a read error may be the cause. The rearrangement joins TRBV27 to TRBJ2-1; maybe TRBD1 (6 bases). The J call is doubtful: the DNA matches TRBJ2-5 better. Looked up from germline, CDR1 is MNHEY and CDR2 is SMNVEV (reference sequence). The CDR3 runs 16 residues. In DNA, the CDR3 is TGTGCCAGTAGTTTTGGTCCCCAGGGGAAAGTGGAGACCCAGTACTTC. It encodes CASSFGPQGKVETQYF.

The chain combines TRBV7-6 with TRBJ2-5; D may correspond to TRBD1 or TRBD2 (6 bases each). This CDR3 is built from 14 residues. V was cut by 5 bases and J by 11 bases, with 21 bases left in between. Germline assignment: CDR1 SGHVS and CDR2 FNYEAQ. Written as DNA, the CDR3 is TGTGCCAGCAGCGCGACGAGGAGGGACAATGAGCAGTACTTC. Protein: CASSATRRDNEQYF.

This chain links TRBV7-2 with TRBJ2-5; the D gene is possibly TRBD1 (5 bases). Germline CDR1 and CDR2: SGHTA and FQGNSA. This CDR3 contains 12 residues. V lost 0 bases to trimming and J lost 11 bases, with 10 bases between them. As DNA, the CDR3 is TGTGCCAGCAGCTTAGCGCAGGGTGAGCAGTACTTC. Protein product: CASSLAQGEQYF.

V is TRBV6-8 and J is TRBJ2-7; TRBD1 is a possible D gene (6 bases). This CDR3 is 13 amino acids long. Trimming stripped 10 bases from V and 2 bases from J, with 15 bases between. CDR1 and CDR2 from the germline V gene are MNHGY and SAAAGT. As DNA, the CDR3 is TGTGCCACCATCGGGGACACTACCTACGAGCAGTACTTC. Protein sequence: CATIGDTTYEQYF.

This clonotype has a handful of counts. The CDR3, as DNA: TGCGCCAGCAGTGAAGGAGGGAGTGGGGGCGACGAGCAGTACTTC. Translated: CASSEGGSGGDEQYF. The chain couples TRBV10-1 to TRBJ2-5; perhaps D is TRBD1 or TRBD2 (6 bases each). The DNA end is a closer match to TRBJ2-7, so the J assignment may be wrong. Germline V CDR1 and CDR2: WNHNN, SYGVQD (reference sequence). This CDR3 contains 15 residues.

This clonotype was counted only a few times. The V gene is TRBV7-3, the J gene TRBJ2-1; 10 bases fit TRBD2. The germline V gene has CDR1 SGHTA and CDR2 FQGTGA. CDR3 length: 15 amino acids. V gave up 6 bases and J gave up 6 bases; unmatched junction bases: 8. CDR3 region: CASSSPGLAINEQFF. As DNA, the CDR3 is TGTGCCAGCAGTTCACCGGGACTAGCGATCAATGAGCAGTTCTTC. Looking up the rest from reference TRBV7-3 and TRBJ2-1 gives the full variable domain: GAGVSQTPSNKVTEKGKYVELRCDPISGHTALYWYRQSLGQGPEFLIYFQGTGAADDSGLPNDRFFAVRPEGSVSTLKIQRTERGDSAVYLCASSSPGLAINEQFFGPGTRLTVL.

At least ten counts were recorded for this clonotype. The V and J genes are TRBV6-2 or TRBV6-3 and TRBJ1-6; no clear D gene. The CDR3 is 14 residues long. With 5 bases removed from V and 13 bases from J, the gap between germline ends came to 18 bases. The germline CDR1 and CDR2 sequences are MNHEY and SVGEGT. This CDR3 reads CASSDTVERSPLHF. The DNA of the CDR3 is TGTGCCAGCAGTGACACAGTCGAGCGGTCCCCCCTCCACTTT.

Comment on this clonotype: The junction and the germline gene differ at one end; a read error may be behind it. This chain joins TRBV6-6 and TRBJ2-2; TRBD1 matches at 7 bases. CDR1 is MNHNY and CDR2 is SVGAGI in the germline V gene (reference sequence). The CDR3 length is 16 residues. The CDR3 here is CASSERQGESTGQLFF. In nucleotides, the CDR3 is TGTGCCAGCAGCGAACGGCAGGGGGAGAGCACCGGGCAGCTGTTTTTT.

This clonotype rates as medium-sized. The J gene is TRBJ2-1, the V gene TRBV27; the D gene could be TRBD1 or TRBD2 (5 bases each). Trimming took off 6 bases at V and 9 bases at J, with 18 bases between the two ends. Germline CDR1 and CDR2: MNHEY and SMNVEV (reference sequence). CDR3 length: 14 amino acids. The CDR3 bases are TGTGCCAGCAGCGTGAACTGGGACGGCAGTGAGCAGTTCTTC. Its translation is CASSVNWDGSEQFF.

This clonotype has a handful of counts. V is TRBV27 and J is TRBJ2-5; TRBD1 might be the D (7 bases). Germline loops: CDR1 MNHEY, CDR2 SMNVEV (reference sequence). The CDR3 runs 10 residues. The V end lost 11 bases, the J end lost 5 bases, and 9 bases lay between the germline ends. CDR3 in amino acids: CAAGGETQYF. CDR3 in DNA: TGTGCCGCAGGGGGGGAGACCCAGTACTTC.

The sample holds a few counts of this clonotype. This clone may be a read error of a much larger clone one base away. The chain combines TRBV6-1 with TRBJ2-1; the D is unclear. The CDR3 spans 12 residues. Trimming left V 5 bases short and J 10 bases short, with 12 bases between. The germline V gene has CDR1 MNHNS and CDR2 SASEGT. CDR3 sequence (DNA): TGTGCCAGCAGTTCCCAAATCTACGAGCAGTTCTTC. It is translated as CASSSQIYEQFF.

The chain recombines TRBV7-6 with TRBJ2-3; weak D call: TRBD1 (5 bases). The germline gives CDR1 SGHVS, CDR2 FNYEAQ. V lost 2 bases and J lost 4, with 16 bases in between. This CDR3 contains 16 residues. CDR3 sequence reads: CASSLISQGRADTQYF. The DNA of the CDR3 is TGTGCCAGCAGCTTAATCAGCCAGGGAAGGGCAGATACGCAGTATTTT.

The chain has TRBV6-1 and TRBJ2-1; D possibly matches TRBD1 or TRBD2 (5 bases each). In germline, CDR1 is MNHNS, CDR2 SASEGT. The CDR3 length is 15 residues. V lost 6 bases, J lost 5 bases, and 17 bases lay in between. The CDR3 protein is CASRGFRGEHNEQFF. Here the CDR3 DNA reads TGTGCCAGCAGGGGATTTAGGGGAGAACACAATGAGCAGTTCTTC.

In this sample, this clonotype is medium-sized. CDR3 DNA sequence: TGTGCCAGCCGGCCAGAAGCCAAAAACATTCAGTACTTC. Protein sequence: CASRPEAKNIQYF. The V and J genes are TRBV19 and TRBJ2-4; D uncertain. V was trimmed by 9 bases and J by 0 bases, leaving 9 bases between them. Germline lookup yields CDR1 LNHDA and CDR2 SQIVND (reference sequence). The CDR3 loop spans 13 amino acids. The whole variable domain, filled in from reference TRBV19 and TRBJ2-4, reads DGGITQSPKYLFRKEGQNVTLSCEQNLNHDAMYWYRQDPGQGLRLIYYSQIVNDFQKGDIAEGYSVSREKKESFPLTVTSAQKNPTAFYLCASRPEAKNIQYFGAGTRLSVL.

This clonotype is deemed large (0.1 to 1%). The chain carries TRBV10-2 and TRBJ2-1; D may correspond to TRBD1 or TRBD2 (5 bases each). V gave up 3 bases and J gave up 13 bases, with 22 bases separating them. The CDR3 contains 15 residues. CDR1 and CDR2 (germline): WSHSY, SAAADI. In DNA, the CDR3 is TGCGCCAGCAGTGATCTCTTTCTGGGGACGGAGACCCAGTTCTTC. Protein product: CASSDLFLGTETQFF.

Only a few counts were recorded for this clonotype. Since a much larger clone is just one base distant, this may be a read error. The V gene is TRBV7-2, the J gene TRBJ2-5; the D gene is possibly TRBD2 (6 bases). The J call may be mistaken, given a closer DNA end match to TRBJ2-1. The CDR3 length is 15 residues. Germline values: CDR1 SGHTA, CDR2 FQGNSA. In DNA, the CDR3 is TGTGCCAGCACCACTTCGCGGGACTCCCAAGAGACCCAGTTCTTC. Its protein is CASTTSRDSQETQFF.

Judged by abundance, this clonotype is medium-sized. The chain carries TRBV6-5 and TRBJ2-1; 7 bases agree with TRBD1. V trimming: 6 bases; J trimming: 8 bases; junction bases outside the gene matches: 10. CDR1 MNHEY and CDR2 SVGAGI come from the germline V gene. The CDR3 runs to 14 residues. CDR3 loop: CASSLGQARDEQFF. Here the CDR3 DNA reads TGTGCCAGCAGCCTCGGACAGGCGAGGGATGAGCAGTTCTTC.

Sample share makes this clonotype medium-sized. V is TRBV12-3 or TRBV12-4 and J is TRBJ2-2; D might be TRBD2 (5 bases). The CDR3 loop spans 15 amino acids. Trimming left V 1 base short and J 4 bases short, with 10 bases between. The CDR3 DNA sequence: TGTGCCAGCAGTTTAGGTGGGAGCGGCACCGGGGAGCTGTTTTTT. Translating gives CASSLGGSGTGELFF.

This clonotype has just a few counts. The CDR3 spells CASSEWQGAEAFF. The CDR3 DNA is TGTGCCAGCAGTGAATGGCAGGGGGCTGAAGCTTTCTTT. The V and J genes are TRBV6-1 and TRBJ1-1, with 7 bases fitting TRBD1. The V and J ends lost 2 bases and 6 bases, in that order; junction bases with no gene match: 3. The CDR3 has 13 amino acids. Per the germline V gene, CDR1 is MNHNS and CDR2 is SASEGT.

This clonotype was picked up many times. V usage is TRBV7-9 and J usage is TRBJ2-1; tentative D call: TRBD2 (7 bases). Trimming cost V 6 bases and J 13 bases, with 25 bases left between them. This CDR3 contains 15 residues. Germline lookup yields CDR1 SEHNR and CDR2 FQNEAQ (reference sequence). DNA for the CDR3: TGTGCCAGCAGTAAAGGGGGGGCTTTCAAGGAGACCCAGTTCTTC. Its translation is CASSKGGAFKETQFF.